Listed below are T cell receptor beta chains from one sample, sequenced in a study of blood T cells in healthy people across ages. TCRdb used MiXCR to reprocess the 5' RACE reads, holding one entry per CDR3 protein. Here the sample spans about 1,500,000 distinct CDR3 sequences, 42% being singletons. Sequenced input: blood. The source of these receptors is a woman aged 18 to 35 in good health. Both conserved end residues are part of each CDR3. The D gene is left open where the match is weak. Clone size is not always given. Where it is, it says once, few, many or a class for expanded clones.

D	size	V	J	CDR3	DNA
TRBD2	few	TRBV12-3/TRBV12-4	TRBJ2-3	CASMLAGGPDTQYF	TGTGCCAGCATGCTAGCGGGAGGGCCTGATACGCAGTATTTT
.	many	TRBV3-1	TRBJ2-1	CASRSSSGSYNEQFF	TGTGCCAGCAGATCGAGCTCGGGCTCCTACAATGAGCAGTTCTTC
.	.	TRBV11-1	TRBJ2-3	CASSLGNSAIDTQYF	TGTGCCAGCAGCTTAGGTAACTCGGCCATAGATACGCAGTATTTT
.	few	TRBV9	TRBJ2-1	CASSVPEDSWGNEQFF	TGTGCCAGCAGCGTTCCCGAGGACAGTTGGGGCAATGAGCAGTTCTTC
TRBD2	few	TRBV28	TRBJ2-5	CASSFTGLAVETQYF	TGTGCCAGCAGCTTTACGGGACTAGCGGTAGAGACCCAGTACTTC
.	.	TRBV1	TRBJ2-3	CTSSQDFAGGIMEDTQYF	.
.	few	TRBV28	TRBJ2-3	CASSLFRQRTDTQYF	TGTGCCAGCAGTTTATTCCGACAGCGCACAGATACGCAGTATTTT
TRBD1	.	TRBV4-1	TRBJ1-2	CASRLPGTGDGYTF	TGCGCCAGCAGACTCCCCGGGACAGGGGATGGCTACACCTTC
.	.	TRBV20-1	TRBJ2-1	CSAWSAHNDEQFF	TGCAGTGCATGGAGTGCGCACAACGATGAGCAGTTCTTC
.	few	TRBV7-9	TRBJ2-7	CASSLEGSVYEQYF	TGTGCCAGCAGCTTAGAGGGTAGCGTTTACGAGCAGTACTTC
.	.	TRBV25-1	TRBJ2-3	CASSDRFTDTQYF	TGTGCCAGCAGTGATCGCTTCACAGATACGCAGTATTTT